These 20 T cell receptor beta chains were all obtained from the same sample, sequenced in a study of PD-1 blockade in classical Hodgkin lymphoma. Libraries were prepared by immunoSEQ multiplex PCR; TCRdb keeps only in-frame clonotypes and omits some of them. The sample has nearly 55,000 clones; roughly 80% are singletons. All patients relapsed after autologous stem cell transplantation, and brentuximab vedotin exposure varied. This material consisted of peripheral blood mononuclear cells (PBMCs), taken at baseline. All receptors come from a human donor with classical Hodgkin lymphoma.

This clone was seen a few times. The chain recombines TRBV6-1 with TRBJ1-5, with 9 bases lining up with TRBD1. Germline CDR1 MNHNS, CDR2 SASEGT. CDR3 length: 14 amino acids. The trim removed 6 bases at V and 2 bases at J, leaving 2 bases unmatched. The CDR3 DNA reads as TGTGCCAGCAGGACAGGGGGGGGCAATCAGCCCCAGCATTTT. This gives the protein CASRTGGGNQPQHF.

This sequence joins TRBV4-1 and TRBJ1-1, with 8 positions matching TRBD1. Germline loops: CDR1 MGHRA, CDR2 YSYEKL. The CDR3 is 16 amino acids. V dropped 2 bases and J dropped 1; count of bases not matched to a gene: 6. Written as DNA, the CDR3 is TGCGCCAGCAGCCAACACCGAGACAGGGGGAACACTGAAGCTTTCTTT. Translated: CASSQHRDRGNTEAFF.

This rearrangement joins TRBV6-5 to TRBJ1-3; 8 bases map to TRBD1. The CDR3 has 14 amino acids. V lost 6 bases and J lost 4; bases outside the gene matches: 5. Germline CDR1 is MNHEY and CDR2 is SVGAGI. The CDR3 sequence is CASRKTGEGNTIYF. DNA of the CDR3: TGTGCCAGCAGGAAGACAGGGGAAGGAAACACCATATATTTT.

CDR3 region: CASSPDSASGHGEAFF. The DNA of the CDR3 is TGTGCCAGCTCACCGGACAGCGCGAGCGGACACGGGGAAGCTTTCTTT. This chain links TRBV18 with TRBJ1-1; TRBD1 is a possible D gene (6 bases). The CDR3 extends over 16 amino acids. V was pared by 3 bases and J by 8 bases, with 22 bases between. Germline values: CDR1 KGHSH, CDR2 LQKENI.

The rearrangement joins TRBV23-1 to TRBJ2-7, with a tentative D call TRBD2 (6 bases). TRBV23-1 is placed among ORFs of uncertain function. V shed 0 bases and J shed 1 base, with 10 bases lying between them. This CDR3 has 15 amino acids. The CDR3, as DNA: TGCGCCAGCAGTCAATCAAGGACTAAGTCCTACGAGCAGTACGTC. Its protein is CASSQSRTKSYEQYV.

The chain uses TRBV7-8 and TRBJ2-3; 9 nucleotides line up with TRBD1. Trimming took 5 bases from V and 2 from J; bases not matched to a gene: 5. This CDR3 region has 15 residues. The germline V gene encodes CDR1 SGHVS and CDR2 FQNEAQ. The CDR3 sequence is CASSGGQGTTDTQYF. DNA for the CDR3: TGTGCCAGCAGCGGAGGACAGGGGACCACAGATACGCAGTATTTT.

This clone was picked up a small number of times. One end of the junction does not line up with germline, which may come from a read error. The chain combines TRBV5-1 with TRBJ1-2; D perhaps matches TRBD1 (6 bases). This CDR3 is built from 14 residues. CDR1 is SGHRS and CDR2 is YFSETQ in the germline V gene. CDR3 sequence (DNA): TGTGCCAGCAGCTCTATTACAGGGTTCTATGGCTACACCTTC. Translation gives CASSSITGFYGYTF. Using reference TRBV5-1 and TRBJ1-2 for the parts outside the CDR3, the full variable domain is KAGVTQTPRYLIKTRGQQVTLSCSPISGHRSVSWYQQTPGQGLQFLFEYFSETQRNKGNFPGRFSGRQFSNSRSEMNVSTLELGDSALYLCASSSITGFYGYTFGSGTRLTVV.

This clone appeared a single time. The chain carries TRBV11-3 and TRBJ2-3, with a possible D match to TRBD1 (5 bases). The V end lost 1 base, the J end lost 0 bases, and 20 bases lay between the germline ends. CDR1 and CDR2 (germline): SGHNT, YENEEA. This CDR3 has 19 amino acids. The CDR3 coding sequence is TGTGCCAGCAGCTTAGCCGACGAATTCAGGGTAACCAGCACAGATACGCAGTATTTT. It codes for CASSLADEFRVTSTDTQYF.

The chain combines TRBV4-1 with TRBJ2-3; 8 positions match TRBD1. The germline V gene encodes CDR1 MGHRA and CDR2 YSYEKL. With V trimmed by 4 bases and J by 4 bases, 4 bases remained unmatched. The length of the CDR3 is 14 residues. The CDR3, as DNA: TGCGCCAGCAGCCTCCTACAGGGGGCAGATACGCAGTATTTT. It translates to CASSLLQGADTQYF.

The rearrangement links TRBV7-6 to TRBJ2-1; D is uncertain. Germline values: CDR1 SGHVS, CDR2 FNYEAQ. Between the trimmed V and J ends, which lost 4 bases and 7 bases, there was a span of 8 bases. This CDR3 contains 12 residues. The CDR3 is CASSSNQNEQFF. In DNA form, the CDR3 reads TGTGCCAGCAGCTCAAACCAGAATGAGCAGTTCTTC.

As to this clone: The same CDR3 arises from other DNA sequences in this sample as well. This chain joins TRBV7-9 and TRBJ1-2; D remains unclear. This CDR3 has 17 residues. Trimming shortened V by 1 base and J by 5 bases, and 20 bases separated the two germline ends. CDR1 and CDR2 (germline): SEHNR, FQNEAQ (reference sequence). In DNA, the CDR3 is TGTGCCAGCAGCTTAGGTGGCGCACCCACCTTAATATATGGCTACACCTTC. Its translation: CASSLGGAPTLIYGYTF.

The chain is built from TRBV2 and TRBJ2-1; D uncertain. There are 15 residues in the CDR3. V lost 4 bases and J 2 bases, leaving 12 bases between the germline ends. Germline V lookup: CDR1 SNHLY, CDR2 FYNNEI. CDR3 protein: CASSAASGPYNEQFF. Written as DNA, the CDR3 is TGTGCCAGCAGTGCCGCTAGTGGGCCCTACAATGAGCAGTTCTTC. The complete variable domain, with remaining parts taken from reference TRBV2 and TRBJ2-1, reads EPEVTQTPSHQVTQMGQEVILRCVPISNHLYFYWYRQILGQKVEFLVSFYNNEISEKSEIFDDQFSVERPDGSNFTLKIRSTKLEDSAMYFCASSAASGPYNEQFFGPGTRLTVL.

The chain joins TRBV19 to TRBJ1-2, with 12 positions matching TRBD1. Germline CDR1 and CDR2: LNHDA and SQIVND (reference sequence). The junction had 8 bases not matched to a gene; V was cut back by 3 bases and J by 6 bases. The CDR3 sequence is 16 residues long. The CDR3 spells CASSIFLGQGADGYTF. CDR3 in DNA: TGTGCCAGTAGTATCTTTCTGGGACAGGGGGCAGATGGCTACACCTTC.

The DNA for the CDR3 is TGTGCCAGCAGCCCTACAGGTTCCGCCCTCACCTACGAGCAGTACTTC. This sequence encodes CASSPTGSALTYEQYF. The chain is built from TRBV7-2 and TRBJ2-7, with D perhaps TRBD1 (5 bases). The CDR3 covers 16 residues. V shed 5 bases and J shed 2 bases, with 19 bases lying between them. Germline V gives CDR1 SGHTA, CDR2 FQGNSA.

This rearrangement joins TRBV11-1 to TRBJ1-2; D is possibly TRBD1 (5 bases). CDR3 length: 16 residues. The V and J ends lost 5 bases and 4 bases respectively, with 20 bases between them. Germline CDR1 and CDR2: SGHAT and FQDESV (reference sequence). CDR3 protein: CASSPAPTGTLYGYTF. In DNA form, the CDR3 reads TGTGCCAGCAGCCCTGCCCCCACCGGGACCCTCTATGGCTACACCTTC. Supplemented by reference TRBV11-1 and TRBJ1-2, the full variable domain reads EAEVAQSPRYKITEKSQAVAFWCDPISGHATLYWYRQILGQGPELLVQFQDESVVDDSQLPKDRFSAERLKGVDSTLKIQPAELGDSAMYLCASSPAPTGTLYGYTFGSGTRLTVV.

The chain's CDR3 is CATSRATSGSLETQYF. The CDR3 DNA reads TGTGCCACCAGCAGAGCAACTAGCGGGAGCTTAGAGACCCAGTACTTC. This chain connects TRBV15 to TRBJ2-5; TRBD2 matches 11 bases. The V and J ends lost 1 base and 4 bases, in that order; junction bases with no gene match: 5. Germline CDR1 and CDR2: LNHNV and YYDKDF (reference sequence). This CDR3 has 16 amino acids.

This chain connects TRBV25-1 to TRBJ1-3; D is uncertain. CDR1 and CDR2 from the germline V gene are MGHDK and SYGVNS. CDR3 length: 13 residues. Trimming stripped 8 bases from V and 6 bases from J, with 14 bases between. CDR3 bases: TGTGCCAGCGAGTCCGCGGGATTAAACACCATATATTTT. Its translation: CASESAGLNTIYF.

The V gene is TRBV10-3, the J gene TRBJ1-2, with a possible D match to TRBD1 (6 bases). Germline-derived CDR1 and CDR2 are ENHRY and SYGVKD. The CDR3 loop spans 19 amino acids. V lost 10 bases and J 3 bases, leaving 33 bases between the germline ends. The CDR3 loop is CATIDEQREMGGQYYGYTF. The CDR3 nucleotides read TGTGCCACCATAGACGAACAACGGGAGATGGGGGGGCAGTACTATGGCTACACCTTC.

This chain connects TRBV6-1 to TRBJ1-5; unclear D gene. Per the germline V gene, CDR1 is MNHNS and CDR2 is SASEGT. The germline V and J ends were trimmed by 1 base and 7 bases, with 14 bases remaining between them. This CDR3 has 15 residues. CDR3 in amino acids: CASSEGLTRLQPQHF. The CDR3 DNA follows: TGTGCCAGCAGTGAAGGGTTAACTCGATTGCAGCCCCAGCATTTT.

The genes are TRBV18 and TRBJ2-3; the match to TRBD1 covers 9 bases. Germline assignment: CDR1 KGHSH and CDR2 LQKENI. The CDR3 length is 14 residues. J lost 8 bases, V lost 5 bases, and 8 bases had no gene match. As DNA, the CDR3 is TGTGCCAGCTCAAGGGACAGGGATGGCGGTACGCAGTATTTT. Protein: CASSRDRDGGTQYF.